This T cell receptor beta chain stems from a study of a mutant IDH1 vaccine in newly diagnosed glioma. In the study overall: Of the patients given treatment, approximately 60% were male and 37.5% were female, and a mean age of approximately 40 years was recorded.

Comment on this clone: Its antigen is unidentified.

Study-wide points: Of all patients, about 93% showed vaccine-induced immune responses.

V was clipped by 0 bases and J by 4 bases; unmatched bases: 7. This CDR3 contains 16 residues. CDR1 is SGHRS, CDR2 YFSETQ, per germline. Time point denoted: week 35, safety follow-up. Every vaccine dose comprised 300 ug of mutant IDH1 20-mer peptide plus topical imiquimod. Across weeks 1, 3, 5, 7, 11, 15, 19 and 23, patients received a vaccination each time, eight in all. The astrocytomas were IDH1-mutant, ATRX-negative, and WHO grade 3 or 4. The protocol was immunoSEQ multiplex PCR, while the TCRdb copy is restricted to in-frame clones and leaves out a portion. In the table there are 45,000 to 60,000 clones, approximately 90% of which are singletons.

The source material was PBMCs, sampled from a glioma patient whose treatment included an IDH1 peptide vaccine. This rearrangement joins TRBV5-1 to TRBJ2-1; TRBD1 aligns across 7 bases. This TCR was sampled from a woman aged 40 to 50 with glioma. This CDR3 reads CASSLDRDRSYNEQFF. CDR3 coding DNA: TGCGCCAGCAGCTTGGACCGGGACAGAAGTTACAATGAGCAGTTCTTC.